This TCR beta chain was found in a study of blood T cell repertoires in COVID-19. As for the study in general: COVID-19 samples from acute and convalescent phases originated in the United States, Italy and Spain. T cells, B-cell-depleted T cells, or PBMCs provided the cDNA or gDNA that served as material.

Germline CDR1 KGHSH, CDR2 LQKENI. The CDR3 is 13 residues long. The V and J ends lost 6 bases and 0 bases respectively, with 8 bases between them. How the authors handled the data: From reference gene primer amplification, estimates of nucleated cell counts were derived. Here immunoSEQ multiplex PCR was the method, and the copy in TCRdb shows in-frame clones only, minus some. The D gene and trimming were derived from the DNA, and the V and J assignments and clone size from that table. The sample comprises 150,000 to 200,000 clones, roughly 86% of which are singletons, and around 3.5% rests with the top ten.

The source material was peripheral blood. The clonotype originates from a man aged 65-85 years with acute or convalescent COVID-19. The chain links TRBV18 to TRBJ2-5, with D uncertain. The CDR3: CASSQLHQETQYF. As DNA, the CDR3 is TGTGCCAGCTCTCAACTTCACCAAGAGACCCAGTACTTC.